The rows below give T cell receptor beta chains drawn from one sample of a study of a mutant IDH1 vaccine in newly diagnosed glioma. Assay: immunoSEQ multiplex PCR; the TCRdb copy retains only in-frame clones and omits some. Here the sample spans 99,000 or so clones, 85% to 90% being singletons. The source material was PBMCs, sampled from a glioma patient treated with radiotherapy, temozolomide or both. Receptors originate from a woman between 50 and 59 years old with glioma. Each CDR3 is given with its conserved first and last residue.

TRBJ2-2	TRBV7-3	CASSPQGGKFHTGELFF
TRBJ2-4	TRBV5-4	CASSLVGMDIQYF
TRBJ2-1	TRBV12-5	CASGLVLGLAAYNEQFF
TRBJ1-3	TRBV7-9	CASSGLRVSGNTIYF
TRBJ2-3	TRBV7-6	CASSLARDGPGADTQYF
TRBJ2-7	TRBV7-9	CASSLLAGVSYEQYF
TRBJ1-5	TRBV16	CASRQGAGGQPQHF
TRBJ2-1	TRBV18	CASSPASGGSYNEQFF
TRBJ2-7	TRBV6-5	CASSYQRDPAYEQYF
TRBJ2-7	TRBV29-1	CSSGRGGKQYF
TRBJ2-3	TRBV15	CATSSRDRGATQYF
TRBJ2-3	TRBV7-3	CASSSRLAGGPDTQYF
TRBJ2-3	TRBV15	CATSTRMTADTQYF
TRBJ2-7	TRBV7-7	CASSSGLGNEQYF
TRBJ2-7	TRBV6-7	CASSGDGRRCYEQYF
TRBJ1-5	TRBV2	CASSRPGQVDQPQHF
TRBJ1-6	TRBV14	CASSYGVSYNSPLHF
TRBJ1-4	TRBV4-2	CASSQGTNQEWEKLFF
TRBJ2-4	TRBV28	CASRGGPRSKNIQYF
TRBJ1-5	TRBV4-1	CASSPQWVSNQPQHF
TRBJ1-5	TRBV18	CASSQSANQPQHF
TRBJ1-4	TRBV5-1	CASSDQGFVGEKLFF
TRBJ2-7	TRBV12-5	CASGLVRFTGNSYEQYF
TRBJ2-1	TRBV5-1	CASSLDSYNEQFF
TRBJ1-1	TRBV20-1	CSFGREGAFF
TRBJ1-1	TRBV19	CASSGGLTNTEAFF
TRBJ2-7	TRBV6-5	CASTSRFPSYEQYF
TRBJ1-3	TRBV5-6	CASKPGQGSPTIYF
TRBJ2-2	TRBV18	CASSPRGAYTGELFF
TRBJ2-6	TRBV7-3	CASSRTSTSSGANVLTF
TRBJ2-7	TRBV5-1	CASSSQGASGQYF
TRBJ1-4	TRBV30	CAWRKTDRFNNEKLLF
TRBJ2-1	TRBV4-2	CASSPGTIEEYNEQFF